This is a list of T cell receptor beta chains from one sample in a study of Ad26.COV2.S vaccination and SARS-CoV-2 variants. The table came from immunoSEQ multiplex PCR; TCRdb's copy has only in-frame clones and leaves some out. The top ten hold around 1.9% of the sample, which has some 340,000 clones, more than 70% seen once. This material consisted of peripheral blood, taken in a trial of Ad26.COV2.S vaccine versus placebo. All receptors derive from a person aged 18-65 years who received the Ad26.COV2.S COVID-19 vaccine or a placebo. The CDR3 runs from the conserved cysteine through the conserved F or W. D genes are given only for firm matches. Expanded clones are given a class, and other clones once, few, many or no size at all.

NA	NA	TRBJ1-4	13	TRBV6-5	CASVKGDGEKLFF	TGTGCCAGCGTAAAGGGGGACGGTGAAAAACTGTTTTTT
NA	NA	TRBJ2-6	16	TRBV6-2/TRBV6-3	CASSRYRVSGANVLTF	TGTGCCAGCAGTCGATACAGGGTCTCTGGGGCCAACGTCCTGACTTTC
TRBD1	NA	TRBJ2-3	15	TRBV11-2	CASSLTGTVTDTQYF	TGTGCCAGCAGCCTAACGGGGACAGTTACGGATACGCAGTATTTT
TRBD1	once	TRBJ1-1	15	TRBV5-1	CASSPGQLMNTEAFF	TGCGCCAGCAGCCCGGGACAGCTCATGAACACTGAAGCTTTCTTT
TRBD1	once	TRBJ2-5	15	TRBV19	CASSIVRGQGETQYF	TGTGCCAGTAGTATAGTAAGGGGACAGGGAGAGACCCAGTACTTC
TRBD1	NA	TRBJ1-1	15	TRBV9	CASSVDRGPGTEAFF	TGTGCCAGCAGCGTAGACAGGGGGCCGGGCACTGAAGCTTTCTTT
NA	NA	TRBJ1-2	13	TRBV4-3	CASSQDRRSVGDF	TGCGCCAGCAGCCAAGACCGACGGAGCGTGGGGGACTTC
TRBD1	NA	TRBJ1-6	18	TRBV27	CASSPGTGSSSYNSPLHF	TGTGCCAGCAGTCCCGGGACAGGCAGTAGCTCCTATAATTCACCCCTCCACTTT
NA	NA	TRBJ2-3	14	TRBV2	CASHRDLGSDTQYF	TGTGCCAGCCATCGGGACCTAGGGTCAGATACGCAGTATTTT
NA	NA	TRBJ1-5	13	TRBV20-1	CSASVGSNQPQHF	TGCAGTGCTAGTGTGGGGAGCAATCAGCCCCAGCATTTT
NA	NA	TRBJ1-5	15	TRBV4-2	CASSQEARGRQPQHF	TGTGCCAGCAGCCAAGAGGCCAGGGGACGACAGCCCCAGCATTTT
TRBD1	NA	TRBJ1-1	14	TRBV18	CASSAIGTATEAFF	TGTGCCAGCTCAGCCATCGGGACAGCCACTGAAGCTTTCTTT
NA	NA	TRBJ1-6	15	TRBV6-4	CASSARWGGNSPLHF	TGTGCCAGCAGCGCCCGATGGGGAGGAAATTCACCCCTCCACTTT
NA	NA	TRBJ2-1	11	TRBV6-2/TRBV6-3	CASSHRNEQFF	TGTGCCAGCAGCCATCGTAATGAGCAGTTCTTC
NA	NA	TRBJ1-5	13	TRBV19	CASSKAHGQPQHF	TGTGCCAGTAGTAAAGCCCATGGTCAGCCCCAGCATTTT
TRBD2	NA	TRBJ2-1	17	TRBV2	CASSPPRSSGANGEQFF	TGTGCCAGCAGTCCCCCAAGGAGTAGCGGGGCGAACGGTGAGCAGTTCTTC
TRBD1	NA	TRBJ1-1	14	TRBV5-1	CASSWDRGGTEAFF	TGCGCCAGCAGCTGGGACAGGGGTGGCACTGAAGCTTTCTTT
NA	NA	TRBJ1-1	11	TRBV3-1/TRBV3-2	CASSQAFEAFF	TGTGCCAGCAGCCAAGCGTTTGAAGCTTTCTTT
NA	NA	TRBJ1-1	11	TRBV20-1	CSAKQTAEAFF	TGCAGTGCTAAACAGACCGCTGAAGCTTTCTTT
NA	NA	TRBJ2-1	15	TRBV6-5	CASSYLGSSYNEQFF	TGTGCCAGCAGTTACTTAGGGAGCTCCTACAATGAGCAGTTCTTC
NA	NA	TRBJ1-1	13	TRBV6-6	CASVSDMNTEAFF	TGTGCCAGCGTCTCCGACATGAACACTGAAGCTTTCTTT
NA	NA	TRBJ1-1	16	TRBV5-6	CASSLKRGAGWAEAFF	TGTGCCAGCAGCCTCAAGAGAGGGGCGGGATGGGCTGAAGCTTTCTTT
NA	NA	TRBJ1-1	15	TRBV30	CAWSVRLAINTEAFF	TGTGCCTGGAGTGTAAGGCTGGCAATAAACACTGAAGCTTTCTTT
NA	NA	TRBJ1-2	11	TRBV20-1	CSRPAGEGYTF	TGCAGTCGACCGGCAGGGGAGGGCTACACCTTC
NA	once	TRBJ2-1	16	TRBV5-1	CASSPQVRGTYNEQFF	TGCGCCAGCAGCCCCCAGGTGCGGGGAACCTACAATGAGCAGTTCTTC
NA	NA	TRBJ2-5	13	TRBV13	CASSFGVQETQYF	TGTGCCAGCAGCTTCGGGGTCCAAGAGACCCAGTACTTC
NA	NA	TRBJ2-3	14	TRBV5-1	CASSFGRATDTQYF	TGCGCCAGCAGCTTTGGGCGGGCCACAGATACGCAGTATTTT
NA	NA	TRBJ1-6	14	TRBV5-1	CASRVETGPSPLHF	TGCGCCAGCAGGGTAGAGACAGGCCCATCACCCCTCCACTTT
NA	NA	TRBJ2-7	15	TRBV7-5	CVRSVTGTGDYEQYF	TGTGTCAGAAGCGTAACCGGGACAGGGGACTACGAGCAGTACTTC
NA	NA	TRBJ2-1	13	TRBV2	CASSDSPYNEQFF	TGTGCCAGCAGCGACAGCCCCTACAATGAGCAGTTCTTC
NA	NA	TRBJ1-5	13	TRBV7-2	CASSFDNTQPQHF	TGTGCCAGCAGCTTCGACAACACACAGCCCCAGCATTTT
NA	few	TRBJ2-7	14	TRBV5-1	CASSLNWGYNEQYF	TGCGCCAGCAGCTTGAATTGGGGGTACAACGAGCAGTACTTC
NA	few	TRBJ1-5	12	TRBV28	CASSWGAQPQHF	TGTGCCAGCAGCTGGGGTGCTCAGCCCCAGCATTTT
NA	once	TRBJ1-2	14	TRBV6-5	CASSYSPGDYGYTF	TGTGCCAGCAGTTACTCGCCAGGGGACTATGGCTACACCTTC